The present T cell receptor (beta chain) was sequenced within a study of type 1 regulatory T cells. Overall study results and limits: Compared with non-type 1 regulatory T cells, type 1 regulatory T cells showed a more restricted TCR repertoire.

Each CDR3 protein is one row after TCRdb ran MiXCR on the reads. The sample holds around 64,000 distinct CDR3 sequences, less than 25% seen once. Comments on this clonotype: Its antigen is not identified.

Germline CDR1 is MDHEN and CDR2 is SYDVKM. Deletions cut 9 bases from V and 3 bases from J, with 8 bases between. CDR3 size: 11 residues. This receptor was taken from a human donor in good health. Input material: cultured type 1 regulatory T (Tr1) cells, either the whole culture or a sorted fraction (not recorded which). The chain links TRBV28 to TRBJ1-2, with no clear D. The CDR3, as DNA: TGTGCCAGTAGGGCTGACTATGGCTACACCTTC. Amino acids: CASRADYGYTF.